The present T cell receptor (beta chain) was sequenced within a study of blood T cell repertoires in COVID-19. Turning to the study itself: Both acute and convalescent COVID-19 samples were obtained from the United States, Italy and Spain. PBMCs, B-cell-depleted T cells, or T cells were the source of the cDNA or gDNA that made up the material.

This clone was detected once. Authors' data handling: Reference gene primer amplification gave nucleated cell count estimates. Assay used: immunoSEQ multiplex PCR; TCRdb lists only in-frame clones, some missing. V, J and clone size were drawn from that table, and D and trimming were deduced from the DNA. The table lists fewer than 350,000 clones, about 87% of them singletons. Germline lookup yields CDR1 KGHSH and CDR2 LQKENI. The CDR3 consists of 13 residues. V lost 3 bases and J lost 7, with 10 bases in between. The sequence came from a woman between 50 and 59 years old who had recovered from COVID-19. Source material: peripheral blood. This chain connects TRBV18 to TRBJ1-5, with a possible D match to TRBD1 (6 bases). CDR3 coding DNA: TGTGCCAGCTCACCGGGGGGGCAACAGCCCCAGCATTTT. Protein: CASSPGGQQPQHF.